The 7 T cell receptor beta chains reported below all come from one sample, sequenced in a study of response to subunit inactivated influenza vaccine. MiXCR, applied by TCRdb to the RT-PCR reads, yields one record per CDR3 protein. This table holds hundreds of thousands of distinct CDR3 sequences, about 15% found once. The sequences come from PBMCs from blood, collected 14 days before vaccination. These receptors were collected from a man over 45 who received an inactivated influenza vaccine.

In this sample, this clonotype turned up a few times. The chain uses TRBV11-2 and TRBJ2-3; the match to TRBD1 covers 7 bases. This CDR3 contains 15 residues. The ends lost 5 bases at V and 2 bases at J; junction bases unmatched: 7. The germline V gene has CDR1 SGHAT and CDR2 FQNNGV. The CDR3 region has the DNA TGTGCCAGCAGCACTTGGGACAGAGACACAGATACGCAGTATTTT. Its protein is CASSTWDRDTDTQYF.

The V gene is TRBV2, the J gene TRBJ2-7; D possibly corresponds to TRBD1 (6 bases). V lost 4 bases, J lost 3 bases, and 10 bases lay in between. Germline V lookup: CDR1 SNHLY, CDR2 FYNNEI. There are 13 residues in the CDR3. The CDR3 reads CASSGDTNYEQYF. The CDR3 DNA follows: TGTGCCAGCAGTGGGGACACCAACTACGAGCAGTACTTC.

CDR3 nucleotide sequence: TGTGCCAGCAGCACATATCCCAGAGGAAGCACAGATACGCAGTATTTT. It is translated as CASSTYPRGSTDTQYF. This chain links TRBV21-1 with TRBJ2-3. TRBV21-1 is tagged as a pseudogene. The CDR3 is 16 residues long.

This rearrangement joins TRBV18 to TRBJ2-3, with 9 bases identical to TRBD2. V trimming: 7 bases; J trimming: 2 bases; junction bases outside the gene matches: 7. This CDR3 contains 15 residues. Germline loops: CDR1 KGHSH, CDR2 LQKENI. The CDR3 DNA follows: TGTGCCAGCTGCGAGCGGGAGGTCTTCACAGATACGCAGTATTTT. It encodes CASCEREVFTDTQYF.

This rearrangement joins TRBV9 to TRBJ2-3, with a possible D match to TRBD2 (6 bases). V was shortened by 0 bases and J by 1 base, with 9 bases between the two germline ends. This CDR3 is 15 amino acids long. Looked up from germline, CDR1 is SGDLS and CDR2 is YYNGEE. The CDR3 loop reads CASSVGWGGTDTQYF. CDR3 DNA sequence: TGTGCCAGCAGCGTAGGGTGGGGGGGCACAGATACGCAGTATTTT.

This clonotype was observed a few times. The rearrangement joins TRBV28 to TRBJ2-2; no clear D gene. In germline, CDR1 is MDHEN, CDR2 SYDVKM. The V end was cut by 1 base, the J end by 6 bases, with 6 bases between. There are 13 residues in the CDR3. The chain's CDR3 is CASSLLQPGELFF. The CDR3 DNA follows: TGTGCCAGCAGTTTATTACAGCCCGGGGAGCTGTTTTTT.

Many counts were recorded for this clonotype. The chain has TRBV12-3 or TRBV12-4 and TRBJ2-1; D gene ambiguous. The CDR3 is 12 residues long. The V end was cut by 6 bases, the J end by 3 bases, with 6 bases between. This CDR3 reads CASSRVYNEQFF. CDR3 bases: TGTGCCAGCAGCCGGGTCTACAATGAGCAGTTCTTC.